These 27 T cell receptor beta chains were all obtained from the same sample, sequenced in a study of OX40 agonist ivuxolimab in advanced cancers. The data were produced by immunoSEQ multiplex PCR, yet TCRdb's version contains in-frame clones alone and is incomplete. This table has approximately 60,000 clones, 80% to 95% appearing once. Source: CD4+ or CD8+ T cells sorted from blood, taken in a trial of the OX40 agonist ivuxolimab. Receptors originate from an adult with an advanced solid tumor such as melanoma, head and neck, liver or kidney cancer.

The V call is TRBV5-5, the J call TRBJ1-4; the D is unclear. This CDR3 region has 15 residues. In germline, CDR1 is SGHKS, CDR2 YYEKEE (reference sequence). V lost 0 bases and J lost 5, with 11 bases in between. CDR3 nucleotide sequence: TGTGCCAGCAGCTTGGAACTGTACGAAAATGAAAAACTGTTTTTT. Its translation: CASSLELYENEKLFF.

The J gene is TRBJ2-7, the V gene TRBV5-3; D ambiguous. Being an ORF, TRBV5-3 has a function that is uncertain. CDR3 length: 16 amino acids. The germline V and J ends were trimmed by 4 bases and 0 bases, with 17 bases remaining between them. CDR3 amino acids: CARSPPRLPLSYEQYF. The CDR3 nucleotides read TGTGCCAGAAGCCCCCCCCGGCTACCACTCTCCTACGAGCAGTACTTC.

This CDR3 reads CASSQVSLMNTEAFF. The CDR3 coding sequence is TGTGCCAGCAGCCAAGTGTCCCTAATGAACACTGAAGCTTTCTTT. The chain carries TRBV4-2 and TRBJ1-1, with D hard to call. Trimming shortened V by 1 base and J by 0 bases, and 9 bases separated the two germline ends. This CDR3 has 15 residues. Germline V CDR1 and CDR2: LGHNA, YNFKEQ.

The rearrangement links TRBV7-6 to TRBJ2-1, with 15 bases that match TRBD2. The CDR3 runs to 16 residues. Germline-derived CDR1 and CDR2 are SGHVS and FNYEAQ. V shed 7 bases and J 12 bases; nucleotides not matched to a gene: 13. The CDR3 DNA reads as TGTGCCAGCACCCAAGGACTAGCGGGGGGGGACTTTCGGCAGTTCTTC. Its translation: CASTQGLAGGDFRQFF. Supplemented by reference TRBV7-6 and TRBJ2-1, the full variable domain reads GAGVSQSPRYKVTKRGQDVALRCDPISGHVSLYWYRQALGQGPEFLTYFNYEAQQDKSGLPNDRFSAERPEGSISTLTIQRTEQRDSAMYRCASTQGLAGGDFRQFFGPGTRLTVL.

This chain joins TRBV9 and TRBJ1-6; D is ambiguous. This CDR3 is 11 amino acids long. The V end was cut by 4 bases, the J end by 6 bases, with 2 bases between. Germline V gene lookup returns CDR1 SGDLS and CDR2 YYNGEE. The CDR3 DNA reads as TGTGCCAGCAGCCTTAATTCACCCCTCCACTTT. It is translated as CASSLNSPLHF.

The rearrangement uses TRBV30 and TRBJ1-5, with D possibly TRBD1 on 6 matching bases. This CDR3 region has 14 residues. Trimming pared 0 bases from V and 5 bases from J, leaving 11 bases between. Germline CDR1 GTSNPN, CDR2 SVGIG (reference sequence). The CDR3 loop reads CAWSVHGGHQPQHF. The CDR3 nucleotides are TGTGCCTGGAGTGTACATGGGGGGCATCAGCCCCAGCATTTT.

The table lists this clone with a few counts. The gene calls are TRBV7-6 and TRBJ2-2; D is uncertain. This CDR3 has 14 amino acids. The germline gives CDR1 SGHVS, CDR2 FNYEAQ. Trimming cost V 0 bases and J 2 bases, with 4 bases left between them. The CDR3: CASSLAPNTGELFF. CDR3 DNA sequence: TGTGCCAGCAGCTTAGCGCCAAACACCGGGGAGCTGTTTTTT.

J is TRBJ1-1 and V is TRBV6-5; D call uncertain. The V gene lost 2 bases and the J gene lost 3 bases, with 10 bases spanning the gap. Germline assignment: CDR1 MNHEY and CDR2 SVGAGI. The CDR3 contains 14 residues. The CDR3, as DNA: TGTGCCAGCAGTTACGAGGGATTAGACACTGAAGCTTTCTTT. Translated, it gives CASSYEGLDTEAFF.

The chain couples TRBV7-2 to TRBJ2-3, with TRBD1 matching 9 bases. The CDR3 runs to 19 residues. Per the germline V gene, CDR1 is SGHTA and CDR2 is FQGNSA. Germline trimming cut 5 bases from V and 5 bases from J; bases unmatched to any gene: 20. The CDR3 DNA follows: TGTGCCAGCAGCCCTTACGGGCTTATCGGTACAGGGGGCTTAGATACGCAGTATTTT. This encodes CASSPYGLIGTGGLDTQYF.

The chain joins TRBV18 to TRBJ2-7, with 7 bases aligning to TRBD2. The CDR3 is 17 amino acids. CDR1 and CDR2 (germline): KGHSH, LQKENI. The junction had 12 bases not matched to a gene; V was cut back by 3 bases and J by 1 base. CDR3: CASSPVLGASGSYEQYF. CDR3 nucleotide sequence: TGTGCCAGCTCACCGGTACTTGGGGCTAGCGGATCCTACGAGCAGTACTTC.

CDR3 bases: TGTGCCAGCAGCTCCAGGGAGGTTTGGATCTCACCCCTCCACTTT. Its protein product is CASSSREVWISPLHF. The rearrangement joins TRBV7-2 to TRBJ1-6, with TRBD1 as a possible D gene (5 bases). The V gene's germline CDR1 is SGHTA and CDR2 FQGNSA. The CDR3 is 15 amino acids. Between the trimmed V and J ends, which lost 4 bases and 10 bases, there was a span of 17 bases.

The V and J genes are TRBV7-9 and TRBJ1-1; 11 nucleotides align to TRBD1. V shed 5 bases, J shed 1 base, and the junction held 12 bases outside the gene matches. Germline loops: CDR1 SEHNR, CDR2 FQNEAQ (reference sequence). CDR3 length: 18 amino acids. The CDR3 reads CASSPGRTGGARNTEAFF. Here the CDR3 DNA reads TGTGCCAGCAGCCCCGGACGGACAGGGGGCGCACGGAACACTGAAGCTTTCTTT.

The rearrangement uses TRBV27 and TRBJ2-1; D not resolved. The CDR3 consists of 14 residues. CDR1 and CDR2 from the germline V gene are MNHEY and SMNVEV (reference sequence). V lost 4 bases and J lost 4, with 11 bases in between. CDR3 region: CASSSPILYNEQFF. The CDR3 nucleotides read TGTGCCAGCAGTTCGCCGATATTGTACAATGAGCAGTTCTTC.

The gene calls are TRBV6-1 and TRBJ2-1; D may be TRBD1 or TRBD2 (5 bases each). This CDR3 region has 14 residues. CDR1 MNHNS and CDR2 SASEGT come from the germline V gene. Deletions cut 1 base from V and 3 bases from J, with 7 bases between. CDR3 region: CASSEVRGYNEQFF. The CDR3 DNA reads as TGTGCCAGCAGTGAAGTGAGGGGCTACAATGAGCAGTTCTTC.

The rearrangement uses TRBV27 and TRBJ1-6; 8 nucleotides match TRBD1. Germline loops: CDR1 MNHEY, CDR2 SMNVEV (reference sequence). Losses at the gene ends were 5 bases for V and 10 bases for J; bases not matched to a gene: 10. The CDR3 spans 15 residues. The CDR3 spells CASSGTGYLGSPLHF. The CDR3 coding sequence is TGTGCCAGCAGTGGGACAGGATATTTAGGGTCACCCCTCCACTTT.

The J gene is TRBJ2-2, the V gene TRBV7-9; TRBD1 might be the D (6 bases). Germline lookup yields CDR1 SEHNR and CDR2 FQNEAQ (reference sequence). The V end was cut by 1 base, the J end by 2 bases, with 8 bases between. The CDR3 is 15 amino acids. The CDR3 DNA reads as TGTGCCAGCAGCTTAGGGACAGTTAACACCGGGGAGCTGTTTTTT. Translating it yields CASSLGTVNTGELFF.

V is TRBV11-2 and J is TRBJ2-7; D is perhaps TRBD2 (5 bases). V lost 3 bases, J lost 6 bases, and 12 bases lay in between. The CDR3 totals 13 residues. CDR1 is SGHAT and CDR2 is FQNNGV in the germline V gene. The CDR3 DNA follows: TGTGCCAGCAGCTTGGAACCCCTAGCCGAGCAGTACTTC. Protein: CASSLEPLAEQYF.

This clone has a single count. The gene calls are TRBV6-6 and TRBJ2-7; D could derive from TRBD1 or TRBD2 (5 bases each). Germline V gives CDR1 MNHNY, CDR2 SVGAGI (reference sequence). The V and J ends lost 6 bases and 3 bases respectively, with 12 bases between them. The CDR3 has 13 residues. CDR3 residues: CASSLLGGYEQYF. CDR3 sequence (DNA): TGTGCCAGCAGCCTCCTTGGGGGCTACGAGCAGTACTTC.

The chain is built from TRBV6-6 and TRBJ2-4, with D maybe TRBD2 (6 bases). V gave up 0 bases and J gave up 1 base, with 7 bases separating them. The CDR3 covers 15 residues. Germline V gives CDR1 MNHNY, CDR2 SVGAGI (reference sequence). The chain's CDR3 is CASSYSREAKNIQYF. The CDR3 DNA is TGTGCCAGCAGTTACTCCCGGGAGGCCAAAAACATTCAGTACTTC.

The rearrangement links TRBV27 to TRBJ2-7; 9 bases map to TRBD1. There are 17 residues in the CDR3. The V and J ends lost 6 bases and 6 bases, in that order; junction bases with no gene match: 18. CDR1 is MNHEY, CDR2 SMNVEV, per germline (reference sequence). CDR3 protein: CASSPYFGGQGQGEQYF. The CDR3 region has the DNA TGTGCCAGCAGCCCCTATTTCGGGGGACAGGGTCAGGGCGAGCAGTACTTC.

The rearrangement uses TRBV27 and TRBJ1-4; TRBD1 might be the D (6 bases). The V gene's germline CDR1 is MNHEY and CDR2 SMNVEV (reference sequence). Trimming removed 5 bases at V and 5 bases at J, with 15 bases between. The CDR3 spans 15 residues. The CDR3 loop is CASSLIGGANEKLFF. CDR3 bases: TGTGCCAGCAGTCTCATCGGGGGGGCAAATGAAAAACTGTTTTTT.

V and J are TRBV29-1 and TRBJ2-1, with no clear D. V was cut by 1 base and J by 4 bases, with 14 bases left in between. The CDR3 extends over 15 amino acids. Germline V lookup: CDR1 SQVTM, CDR2 ANQGSEA. The CDR3 spells CSVEGSMWGYNEQFF. CDR3 DNA sequence: TGCAGCGTTGAAGGGTCAATGTGGGGTTACAATGAGCAGTTCTTC.

The chain recombines TRBV10-2 with TRBJ1-5; D might be TRBD1 (6 bases). CDR3 length: 19 residues. The V gene's germline CDR1 is WSHSY and CDR2 SAAADI. The V end was cut by 0 bases, the J end by 0 bases, with 18 bases between. In DNA, the CDR3 is TGCGCCAGCAGTGAGTCCGGGACAACAAGAGCGTATAGCAATCAGCCCCAGCATTTT. It specifies CASSESGTTRAYSNQPQHF.

This chain joins TRBV30 and TRBJ2-5; the D gene is possibly TRBD1 (5 bases). Germline V lookup: CDR1 GTSNPN, CDR2 SVGIG (reference sequence). V shed 2 bases and J shed 4 bases, with 8 bases lying between them. The CDR3 totals 12 residues. Written as DNA, the CDR3 is TGTGCCTGGAGTCGGCAGGGAGAGACCCAGTACTTC. It yields the protein CAWSRQGETQYF.

The chain links TRBV10-3 to TRBJ2-3; 7 bases are a match to TRBD2. The CDR3 is 15 amino acids. Germline V lookup: CDR1 ENHRY, CDR2 SYGVKD. Losses at the gene ends were 11 bases for V and 2 bases for J; bases not matched to a gene: 13. CDR3: CAAQRESGVTDTQYF. The CDR3 DNA is TGTGCCGCCCAGAGAGAAAGCGGGGTCACAGATACGCAGTATTTT.

The table lists this clone with a count of one. The junction differs from germline at one of its ends, possibly a read error. The chain carries TRBV7-7 and TRBJ2-6, with a possible D match to TRBD1 (5 bases). The CDR3 extends over 14 amino acids. Per the germline V gene, CDR1 is SSHAT and CDR2 is FNYEAQ (reference sequence). DNA for the CDR3: TGTGCTAGCAGCCAGGGCTCTGGGGCCAACGTCCTGACTTTC. Protein product: CASSQGSGANVLTF.

The J gene is TRBJ2-1, the V gene TRBV9, with TRBD2 matching over 9 bases. The CDR3 is made up of 18 amino acids. The germline gives CDR1 SGDLS, CDR2 YYNGEE. Losses at the gene ends were 1 base for V and 0 bases for J; bases not matched to a gene: 8. CDR3 region: CASSVSTLAGSSYNEQFF. The CDR3 DNA is TGTGCCAGCAGCGTAAGCACTCTAGCGGGAAGCTCCTACAATGAGCAGTTCTTC.